One TCR beta chain is described in this entry. Its antigen remains unidentified. A read error is possible here, since a much larger clone lies one base away. This entry comes from a study of CD8 T cells in ankylosing spondylitis. Library preparation for TCR beta used quantitative 5'-RACE with molecular barcodes. One entry per CDR3 protein, called by TCRdb with MiXCR from the 5' RACE reads. The sample holds about 460,000 distinct CDR3 sequences, less than 6% seen once. This CDR3 has 12 amino acids. Study-wide results and caveats: Existing reports had already noted some motif variants in reactive arthritis synovial fluid and blood. What appeared characteristic of ankylosing spondylitis blood was a TCR beta motif of fewer than ten highly homologous variants.

J is TRBJ1-2 and V is TRBV12-3 or TRBV12-4; the D is unclear. The sequencing input was blood, either unsorted or a sorted T cell fraction (not recorded which). This clonotype originated in a male donor with ankylosing spondylitis. CDR3 region: CTSSFRTSGYTF. CDR3 DNA sequence: TGTACCAGCAGCTTCCGAACTTCCGGCTACACCTTC.